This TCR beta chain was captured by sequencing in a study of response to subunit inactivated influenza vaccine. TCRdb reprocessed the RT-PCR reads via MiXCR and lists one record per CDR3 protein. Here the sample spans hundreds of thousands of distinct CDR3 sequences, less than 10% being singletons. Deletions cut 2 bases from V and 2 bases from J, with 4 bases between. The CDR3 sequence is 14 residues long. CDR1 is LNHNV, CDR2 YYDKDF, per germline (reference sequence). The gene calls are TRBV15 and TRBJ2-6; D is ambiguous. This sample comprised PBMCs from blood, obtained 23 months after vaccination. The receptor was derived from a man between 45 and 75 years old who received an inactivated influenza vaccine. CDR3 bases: TGTGCCACCAGCAGACCCCCTGGGGCCAACGTCCTGACTTTC. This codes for CATSRPPGANVLTF.